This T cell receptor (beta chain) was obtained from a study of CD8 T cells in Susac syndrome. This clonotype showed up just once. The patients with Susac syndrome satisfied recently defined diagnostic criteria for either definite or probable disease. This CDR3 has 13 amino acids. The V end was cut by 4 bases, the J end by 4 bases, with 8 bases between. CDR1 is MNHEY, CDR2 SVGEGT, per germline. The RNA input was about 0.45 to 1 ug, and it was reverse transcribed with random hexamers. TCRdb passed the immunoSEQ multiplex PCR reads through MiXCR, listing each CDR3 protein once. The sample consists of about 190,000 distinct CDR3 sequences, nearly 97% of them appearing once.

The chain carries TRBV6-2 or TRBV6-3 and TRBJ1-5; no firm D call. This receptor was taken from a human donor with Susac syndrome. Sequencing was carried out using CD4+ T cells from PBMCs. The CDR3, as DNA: TGTGCCAGCAGTTTTATGGGGAATCAGCCCCAGCATTTT. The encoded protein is CASSFMGNQPQHF.